Sequencing of this T cell receptor (beta chain) was carried out in a study of T cells in Graves' hyperthyroidism and ophthalmopathy (dated by TCRdb to between 2018 and 2021). Some background on the complete study: Peripheral blood was collected at initial diagnosis, before any treatment. In about 6 Graves' hyperthyroidism patients, the study also compared T-cell repertoires from thyroid tissue with T-cell repertoires from blood. TCR V-J signatures able to tell the groups apart were searched for in a discovery cohort of 100 patients, of whom more than 40 had Graves' ophthalmopathy and around 56 had stable Graves' hyperthyroidism. Whether ophthalmopathy could be predicted prospectively was tested in an independent validation cohort made up of under 20 hyperthyroidism patients plus 17 patients who later progressed to ophthalmopathy. Following sampling, methimazole starting at 30 mg daily was given to hyperthyroidism patients, and high-dose intravenous methylprednisolone was given to ophthalmopathy patients. According to the paper, TCR Vbeta CDR3 sequencing was carried out on 120 to 150 peripheral blood samples, which came from over 40 ophthalmopathy, around 75 hyperthyroidism and about 17 progressor patients. The approximately 95 discovery patients were divided at random into training and test sets in a 7:3 ratio. Broader findings and caveats from the paper: Ophthalmopathy was separated from stable hyperthyroidism by a 13 V-J signature model, with approximately 90% sensitivity and 81% to 83% specificity obtained in cross-validation and 80%/75% obtained in testing. Most expanded thyroid clonotypes (frequency above 0.001) were also detected in blood, suggesting blood repertoires may reflect thyroid immune responses. In validation, progression to ophthalmopathy was predicted by the model with approximately 67% sensitivity and 72% to 85% specificity, a median of roughly six months before onset. Sample size was not statistically predetermined, and blinding of investigators to group allocation was not performed.

Only a few counts were recorded for this clonotype. Its binding antigen is unknown. No much larger clone exists at a distance of one base, and base qualities are not known. CDR1 is given as DFQATT and CDR2 as SNEGSKA, both from the germline V gene (reference sequence). The V end gives up 0 bases and the J end 5 bases, leaving 17 bases in the junction not matched to a gene. From cysteine to phenylalanine, the CDR3 is 20 amino acids long. Just CDR3 DNA is preserved here, 60 bases in frame from base 1. Amplification of TCR beta CDR3 regions was carried out from RNA transcripts. For the first round of RT-PCR on the TCR CDR3, the HTBI primer set was used together with the Qiagen OneStep RT-PCR kit. The libraries were constructed in a second round of multiplex PCR and then size-selected and purified. Libraries were sequenced paired-end with 100 bp reads on an Illumina HiSeq2000. Concerning the study's data processing: SOAPnuke was used to process the raw data, removing reads that contained adapters or uncalled bases, had a mean Phred below 15, or lacked an exact match to the constant primer or identifier. High-quality paired reads were merged with COPE v1.2.5, and unique nucleotide sequences were defined as clonotypes. MiTCR v1.1 was used to align the clonotypes against IMGT TRBV, TRBD and TRBJ reference segments. Analysis was restricted to V-J combinations with a frequency above 0.0001, which covered about 99% of repertoires. A TCS score was defined as the ratio between F50 (clonal expansion) and ExV (chaos), using BLOSUM62-based TCRdist between CDR3 peptides within each V-J. Welch's t-statistics and random forest reduced around 510 V-J features to roughly 13, which were used in a naive Bayes classifier (R e1071). TCRdb took the public reads, trimmed them with fastp at Q25, ran MiXCR for clone calling and kept in-frame beta chains. Merged by CDR3 protein, the rows form single entries marked with the most common genes and DNA. These V and J calls rely on TCRdb rather than the paper's analysis. Counted in this sample were approximately 360,000 distinct CDR3 sequences; around 25% of them appeared once. Of the sample, around four fifths falls within the top ten clones.

Stable Graves' hyperthyroidism was defined as no progression to ophthalmopathy during 18 months of follow-up. Hyperthyroidism patients were newly diagnosed, had a disease duration of under 2 months, and were aged 18 to 65 years. Patients with uncontrolled infections, other autoimmune diseases, pregnancy or lactation were excluded. Diagnoses were based on clinical symptoms, serum thyroxine and TRAb, thyroid ultrasound and orbital computed tomography. PBMCs were isolated from about 9.1 ml of fresh peripheral blood by Ficoll-Paque density gradient centrifugation. Trizol reagent was used to extract total RNA, and RNA quality was then checked on an Agilent 2100 Bioanalyzer.

The sample comprised blood. The rearrangement joined TRBV20-1 to TRBJ2-3, with 13 middle bases fitting TRBD2. The sequence derives from a man in his fifties or sixties with Graves' hyperthyroidism. The nucleotide sequence is given as TGCAGTGCTAGAGACGAGGATCCTTGGACTAGCGGGAGTGAGGGAGATACGCAGTATTTT. Translated, it gives CSARDEDPWTSGSEGDTQYF.